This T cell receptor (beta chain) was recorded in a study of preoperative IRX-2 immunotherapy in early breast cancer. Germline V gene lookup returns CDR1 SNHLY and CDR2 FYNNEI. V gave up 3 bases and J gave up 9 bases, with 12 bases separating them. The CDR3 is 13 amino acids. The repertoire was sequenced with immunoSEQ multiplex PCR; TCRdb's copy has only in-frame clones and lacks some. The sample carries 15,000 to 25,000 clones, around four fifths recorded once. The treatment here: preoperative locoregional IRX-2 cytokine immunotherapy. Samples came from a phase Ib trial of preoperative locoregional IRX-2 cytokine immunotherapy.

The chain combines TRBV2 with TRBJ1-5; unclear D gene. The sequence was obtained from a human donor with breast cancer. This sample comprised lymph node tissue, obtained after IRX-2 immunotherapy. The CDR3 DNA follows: TGTGCCAGCAGTGACGTAAGCTATCGGCCCCAGCATTTT. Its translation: CASSDVSYRPQHF.